The clone carrying this TCR beta chain is medium-sized in the sample. V shed 2 bases and J 9 bases; nucleotides not matched to a gene: 10. This CDR3 has 15 residues. CDR1 is SGHTA, CDR2 FQGNSA, per germline. The sample belongs to a study of tumor-infiltrating lymphocytes in oesophageal squamous cell carcinoma. TCRdb itself ran the PCR reads through MiXCR, one entry per CDR3 protein. Among about 21,000 distinct CDR3 sequences listed, 35% to 40% were seen once. The sample consisted of esophageal tumor tissue. The sequence was collected from a male donor with esophageal squamous cell carcinoma. V is TRBV7-2 and J is TRBJ2-1, with 7 bases aligning to TRBD1. Here the CDR3 DNA reads TGTGCCAGCAGCTTACTACAGGGGCCTACTGGTGAGCAGTTCTTC. Translation: CASSLLQGPTGEQFF.